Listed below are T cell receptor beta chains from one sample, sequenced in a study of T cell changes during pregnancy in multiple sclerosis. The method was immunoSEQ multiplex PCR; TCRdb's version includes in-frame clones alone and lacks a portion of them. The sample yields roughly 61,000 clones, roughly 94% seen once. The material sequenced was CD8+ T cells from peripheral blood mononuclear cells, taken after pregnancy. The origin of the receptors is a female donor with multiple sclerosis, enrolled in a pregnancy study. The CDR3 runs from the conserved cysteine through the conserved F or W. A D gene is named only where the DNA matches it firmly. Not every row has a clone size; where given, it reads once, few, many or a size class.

CDR3nt: TGCGCCAGCAGCCCAACTCCGGGACAGGGGGCGGGCGAGCAGTACTTC
CDR3aa: CASSPTPGQGAGEQYF
d_gene: TRBD1
v_gene: TRBV10-1
abundance: once
j_gene: TRBJ2-7

CDR3nt: TGTGCCAGCAGTTTATTGGCGGGAGGGATAGTCTACGAGCAGTACTTC
CDR3aa: CASSLLAGGIVYEQYF
d_gene: TRBD2
v_gene: TRBV28
abundance: once
j_gene: TRBJ2-7

CDR3nt: TGTGCCTGGAGTGTACCCGGGGGAGGTCAGCCCCAGCATTTT
CDR3aa: CAWSVPGGGQPQHF
d_gene: NA
v_gene: TRBV30
abundance: NA
j_gene: TRBJ1-5

CDR3nt: TGTGCCAGCAGCTTACAGGGATTGGGGAACGAGCAGTACTTC
CDR3aa: CASSLQGLGNEQYF
d_gene: NA
v_gene: TRBV7-9
abundance: NA
j_gene: TRBJ2-7

CDR3nt: TGTGCCAGCAGCCGCCAGGTGGGGCCTGACGATGAGCAGTTCTTC
CDR3aa: CASSRQVGPDDEQFF
d_gene: NA
v_gene: TRBV28
abundance: NA
j_gene: TRBJ2-1

CDR3nt: TGTGCCAGCAGTGAAGGGGCGCACACTGAAGCTTTCTTT
CDR3aa: CASSEGAHTEAFF
d_gene: NA
v_gene: TRBV6-1
abundance: NA
j_gene: TRBJ1-1

CDR3nt: TGTGCCAGTAGTACTAGCTCCGTTCATGAGCAGTTCTTC
CDR3aa: CASSTSSVHEQFF
d_gene: NA
v_gene: TRBV19
abundance: NA
j_gene: TRBJ2-1

CDR3nt: TGTGCCAGCAGCCCCCTTTCCGGTGGAGGGCAGTACGAGCAGTACTTC
CDR3aa: CASSPLSGGGQYEQYF
d_gene: NA
v_gene: TRBV9
abundance: NA
j_gene: TRBJ2-7

CDR3nt: TGTGCCAGCAGCTCCCGGGACTTTGGCACCTACGAGCAGTACTTC
CDR3aa: CASSSRDFGTYEQYF
d_gene: NA
v_gene: TRBV13
abundance: NA
j_gene: TRBJ2-7

CDR3nt: TGTGCCAGCAGCTTAGTTGCGGGGACGAGCTCCTACAATGAGCAGTTCTTC
CDR3aa: CASSLVAGTSSYNEQFF
d_gene: NA
v_gene: TRBV11-2
abundance: once
j_gene: TRBJ2-1

CDR3nt: TGTGCCAGCAGCGGAACAGGGTTAGGCACTGAAGCTTTCTTT
CDR3aa: CASSGTGLGTEAFF
d_gene: NA
v_gene: TRBV9
abundance: NA
j_gene: TRBJ1-1

CDR3nt: TGTGCCAGCAGCGTAGTCGGTGCCTATGGCTACACCTTC
CDR3aa: CASSVVGAYGYTF
d_gene: NA
v_gene: TRBV9
abundance: NA
j_gene: TRBJ1-2

CDR3nt: TGTGCCAGCAGTGAGGGAAAAGGGGGCGGGAGCAATCAGCCCCAGCATTTT
CDR3aa: CASSEGKGGGSNQPQHF
d_gene: TRBD1
v_gene: TRBV6-4
abundance: once
j_gene: TRBJ1-5

CDR3nt: TGTGCCAGCAGTTTCTCGACAGGCCTCGAGCAGTACTTC
CDR3aa: CASSFSTGLEQYF
d_gene: NA
v_gene: TRBV27
abundance: NA
j_gene: TRBJ2-7

CDR3nt: TGTGCCAGCAGCGTAGCGGCAGGAAGGGGAGAGACCCAGTACTTC
CDR3aa: CASSVAAGRGETQYF
d_gene: NA
v_gene: TRBV9
abundance: NA
j_gene: TRBJ2-5

CDR3nt: TGTGCCAGCAGTGAAGGGACTAGCGGTTCCTACGAGCAGTACTTC
CDR3aa: CASSEGTSGSYEQYF
d_gene: TRBD2
v_gene: TRBV2
abundance: NA
j_gene: TRBJ2-7

CDR3nt: TGTGCCAGCAGCTTAGCTAGCGGGATGGGCAATGAGCAGTTCTTC
CDR3aa: CASSLASGMGNEQFF
d_gene: TRBD2
v_gene: TRBV7-7
abundance: NA
j_gene: TRBJ2-1

CDR3nt: TGTGCCAGCAGTGACTTTCCAGGGGAAATGATTTGGGAGCAGTTCTTC
CDR3aa: CASSDFPGEMIWEQFF
d_gene: NA
v_gene: TRBV6-4
abundance: NA
j_gene: TRBJ2-1

CDR3nt: TGTGCCAGCAGCTTATGGGCAGGCTCTCTGGGTATTAATGAGCAGTTCTTC
CDR3aa: CASSLWAGSLGINEQFF
d_gene: NA
v_gene: TRBV7-9
abundance: NA
j_gene: TRBJ2-1

CDR3nt: TGTGCCAGCAGCGTTCCGACTAGCGGGAGGGCCGGAGCCACCGATACGCAGTATTTT
CDR3aa: CASSVPTSGRAGATDTQYF
d_gene: TRBD2
v_gene: TRBV9
abundance: NA
j_gene: TRBJ2-3

CDR3nt: TGTGCCAGTAGTATATGGACTAGCGGGAGGAATGAGCAGTTCTTC
CDR3aa: CASSIWTSGRNEQFF
d_gene: TRBD2
v_gene: TRBV19
abundance: NA
j_gene: TRBJ2-1

CDR3nt: TGTGCCAGCAACGTCAGGGATTACTCCTACGAGCAGTACTTC
CDR3aa: CASNVRDYSYEQYF
d_gene: NA
v_gene: TRBV28
abundance: once
j_gene: TRBJ2-7

CDR3nt: TGTGCCAGCCTCGGCCCAGGTGAGAACACTGAAGCTTTCTTT
CDR3aa: CASLGPGENTEAFF
d_gene: NA
v_gene: TRBV6-1
abundance: NA
j_gene: TRBJ1-1

CDR3nt: TGCGCCAGCAGCGTCTCTTCAGGCGAGCAGTACTTC
CDR3aa: CASSVSSGEQYF
d_gene: NA
v_gene: TRBV5-1
abundance: NA
j_gene: TRBJ2-7

CDR3nt: TGTGCCAGCAGCAAAGGGCAGGGCACCCAGTACTTC
CDR3aa: CASSKGQGTQYF
d_gene: NA
v_gene: TRBV21-1
abundance: NA
j_gene: TRBJ2-7

CDR3nt: TGTGCCAGCAGGCCCCCGGCGGGAGGACCGGGCGGGGAGCTGTTTTTT
CDR3aa: CASRPPAGGPGGELFF
d_gene: TRBD2
v_gene: TRBV27
abundance: NA
j_gene: TRBJ2-2

CDR3nt: TGTGCCAGTAGTATAGACCCCGGCGAGGGGGCTGTAGATACGCAGTATTTT
CDR3aa: CASSIDPGEGAVDTQYF
d_gene: TRBD1
v_gene: TRBV19
abundance: NA
j_gene: TRBJ2-3

CDR3nt: TGTGCCAGCAGCCGTCCCGGGACAGGGGAAGAGACCCAGTACTTC
CDR3aa: CASSRPGTGEETQYF
d_gene: TRBD1
v_gene: TRBV9
abundance: NA
j_gene: TRBJ2-5

CDR3nt: TGTGCCAGCAGGGAACCCACTAGCGGGAGGGCCCCAGATACGCAGTATTTT
CDR3aa: CASREPTSGRAPDTQYF
d_gene: TRBD2
v_gene: TRBV6-1
abundance: NA
j_gene: TRBJ2-3

CDR3nt: TGCAGCGTTGGATTAGCGGGGGTGCCACCCGAGCAGTACTTC
CDR3aa: CSVGLAGVPPEQYF
d_gene: TRBD2
v_gene: TRBV29-1
abundance: NA
j_gene: TRBJ2-7

CDR3nt: TGTGCCAGCAGTTTCACAGGGGTATCGGTTGGCTACACCTTC
CDR3aa: CASSFTGVSVGYTF
d_gene: TRBD1
v_gene: TRBV6-5
abundance: NA
j_gene: TRBJ1-2